Listed below are T cell receptor beta chains from one sample, sequenced in a study of T cells in Graves' hyperthyroidism and ophthalmopathy. Each CDR3 protein gets one entry after TCRdb re-called the multiplex PCR reads with MiXCR. Here the sample spans roughly 180,000 distinct CDR3 sequences, approximately 9% being singletons. The source material was blood. The origin of the receptors is a woman aged 18-35 years with Graves' hyperthyroidism that later progressed to Graves' ophthalmopathy. Each CDR3 is given with its conserved first and last residue. A D gene is named only where the DNA matches it firmly. Rows give clone size only sometimes, using once, few, many, or a class for an expanded clone.

J gene,V gene,clone size,D gene,CDR3 DNA,CDR3 protein
TRBJ1-2,TRBV5-1,many,-,TGCGCCAGCAGCTTCGACAGAGGGGGCTACACCTTC,CASSFDRGGYTF
TRBJ2-1,TRBV2,many,TRBD1,TGTGCCAGCAGTGGACAGGGCGGTGACAATGAGCAGTTCTTC,CASSGQGGDNEQFF
TRBJ2-3,TRBV9,few,-,TGTGCCAGCAGCGTAGCGGGGGCGACAGATACGCAGTATTTT,CASSVAGATDTQYF
TRBJ2-6,TRBV4-2,-,-,TGTGCCAGCAGCCAAGACGACAGCACCTCTGGGGCCAACGTCCTGACTTTC,CASSQDDSTSGANVLTF
TRBJ1-1,TRBV2,many,-,TGTGCCAGCAGTGAGGAGTGGAGGACTGAAGCTTTCTTT,CASSEEWRTEAFF
TRBJ1-1,TRBV30,-,-,TGTGCCTGGACTTCAGAGGGAGAAGCTTTCTTT,CAWTSEGEAFF
TRBJ2-3,TRBV5-6,-,-,TGTGCCAGCAGCTCCTATCTTATACCCACAGATACGCAGTATTTT,CASSSYLIPTDTQYF
TRBJ2-2,TRBV7-2,-,TRBD2,TGTGCCAGCAGCCCGGATAGCGGGGGCACCGGGGAGCTGTTTTTT,CASSPDSGGTGELFF
TRBJ2-3,TRBV5-4,-,-,TGTGCCAGCAGCTTGGGGGGGGCTGGAACAGATACGCAGTATTTT,CASSLGGAGTDTQYF
TRBJ2-4,TRBV20-1,-,-,TGCAGTGCTAGGGAACAAAACATTCAGTACTTC,CSAREQNIQYF
TRBJ2-2,TRBV9,-,-,TGTGCCAGCAGCCCAGTGCTCGGGAGCCCCACCGGGGAGCTGTTTTTT,CASSPVLGSPTGELFF
TRBJ2-5,TRBV6-1,many,-,TGTGCCAGCAGTCGCGGGACAGTAGCCTACCAAGAGACCCAGTACTTC,CASSRGTVAYQETQYF
TRBJ2-5,TRBV13,many,-,TGTGCCAGCAGCTTAGGAAAAAGGGGTGAAGAGACCCAGTACTTC,CASSLGKRGEETQYF
TRBJ1-2,TRBV7-9,-,TRBD1,TGTGCCAGCAGTCCGACAGGGGGAGGCTATGGCTACACCTTC,CASSPTGGGYGYTF
TRBJ2-4,TRBV20-1,many,-,TGCAGTGCTAGAGTTGTACGGGCGGACATAGCCAAAAACATTCAGTACTTC,CSARVVRADIAKNIQYF
TRBJ1-6,TRBV6-1,many,-,TGTGCCAGCAGTTACCAAACCGGAAATTCACCCCTCCACTTT,CASSYQTGNSPLHF